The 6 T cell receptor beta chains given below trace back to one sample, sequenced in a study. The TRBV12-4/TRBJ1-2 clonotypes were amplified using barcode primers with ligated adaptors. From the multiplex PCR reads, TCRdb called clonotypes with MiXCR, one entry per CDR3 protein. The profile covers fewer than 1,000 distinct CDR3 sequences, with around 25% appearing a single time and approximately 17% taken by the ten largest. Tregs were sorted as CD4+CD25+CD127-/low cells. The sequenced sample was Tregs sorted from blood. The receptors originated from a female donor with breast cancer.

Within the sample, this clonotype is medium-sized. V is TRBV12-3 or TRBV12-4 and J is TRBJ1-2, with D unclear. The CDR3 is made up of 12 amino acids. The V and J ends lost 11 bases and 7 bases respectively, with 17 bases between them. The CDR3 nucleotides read TGTGCCGTACACAGCGGACGAGGTGGCTACACCTTC. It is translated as CAVHSGRGGYTF.

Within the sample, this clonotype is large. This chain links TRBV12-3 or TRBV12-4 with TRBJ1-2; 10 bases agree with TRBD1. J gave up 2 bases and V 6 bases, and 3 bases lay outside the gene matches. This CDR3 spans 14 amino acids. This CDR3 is CASRLGQGNYGYTF. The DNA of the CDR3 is TGTGCCAGCAGACTGGGACAGGGGAACTATGGCTACACCTTC.

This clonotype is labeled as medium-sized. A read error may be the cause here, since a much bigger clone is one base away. CDR3 amino acids: CASSHWTVSYGYTF. The CDR3 DNA reads as TGTGCCAGCAGTCACTGGACGGTCTCGTATGGCTACACCTTC. The chain has TRBV12-3 or TRBV12-4 and TRBJ1-2; D remains unclear. V was clipped by 5 bases and J by 5 bases, with 15 bases between them. The CDR3 contains 14 residues.

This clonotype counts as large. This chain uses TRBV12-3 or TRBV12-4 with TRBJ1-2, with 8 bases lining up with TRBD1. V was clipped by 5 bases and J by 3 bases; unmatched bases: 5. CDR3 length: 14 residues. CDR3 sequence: CASSPMTGDYGYTF. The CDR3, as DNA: TGTGCCAGCAGTCCTATGACAGGGGACTATGGCTACACCTTC.

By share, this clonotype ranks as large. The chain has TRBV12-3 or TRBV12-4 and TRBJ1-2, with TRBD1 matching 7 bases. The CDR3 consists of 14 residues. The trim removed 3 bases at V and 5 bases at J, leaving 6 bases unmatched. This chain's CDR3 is CASSLAGTEYGYTF. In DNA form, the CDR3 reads TGTGCCAGCAGTTTGGCCGGGACAGAATATGGCTACACCTTC.

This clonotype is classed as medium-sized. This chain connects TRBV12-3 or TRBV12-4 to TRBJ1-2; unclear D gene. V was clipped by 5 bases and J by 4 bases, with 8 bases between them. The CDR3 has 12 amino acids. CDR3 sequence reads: CASSRRAYGYTF. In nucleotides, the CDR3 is TGTGCCAGCAGTCGGAGGGCCTATGGCTACACCTTC.